This is a list of T cell receptor beta chains from one sample in a study of control samples from healthy donors and cancer patients. Libraries were prepared by immunoSEQ multiplex PCR; TCRdb keeps only in-frame clonotypes and omits some of them. The data show 120,000 or so clones, over 75% seen once. The sequenced material came from blood. These TCRs come from a man between 18 and 35 years old in good health. CDR3s include the opening cysteine and the closing phenylalanine or tryptophan. D genes are given only for firm matches.

length: 18
D: TRBD2
V: TRBV7-2
J: TRBJ2-1
DNA: TGTGCCAGCAGCTTAGGGGCCGCGGGAGCGGGGGCGGGGAGGGAGCAGTTCTTC
CDR3: CASSLGAAGAGAGREQFF

length: 13
D: NA
V: TRBV11-3
J: TRBJ2-1
DNA: TGTGCCAGCAGCTTGAACTTATACAATGAGCAGTTCTTC
CDR3: CASSLNLYNEQFF

length: 13
D: NA
V: TRBV12-3/TRBV12-4
J: TRBJ1-1
DNA: TGTGCCAGCAGTTTATTCCAGGCCCTTGAAGCTTTCTTT
CDR3: CASSLFQALEAFF

length: 15
D: NA
V: TRBV5-1
J: TRBJ2-3
DNA: TGCGCCAGCACCCTAGGGGGGACTAGCACAGATACGCAGTATTTT
CDR3: CASTLGGTSTDTQYF

length: 15
D: NA
V: TRBV14
J: TRBJ1-6
DNA: TGTGCCAGCAGCCTGAGGTCCGAGGGCAGCCGCCCCCTCCACTTT
CDR3: CASSLRSEGSRPLHF

length: 13
D: NA
V: TRBV29-1
J: TRBJ2-2
DNA: TGCAGCGTTCGGGACTCTTTTACCGGGGAGCTGTTTTTT
CDR3: CSVRDSFTGELFF

length: 14
D: NA
V: TRBV12-1
J: TRBJ2-1
DNA: TGTGCCAGCAGCTTTGACGGGAGCTACAATGAGCAGTTCTTC
CDR3: CASSFDGSYNEQFF

length: 16
D: TRBD1
V: TRBV5-1
J: TRBJ2-5
DNA: TGCGCCAGCAGCTCAGGGACAGGGGGCTACCAAGAGACCCAGTACTTC
CDR3: CASSSGTGGYQETQYF

length: 16
D: NA
V: TRBV5-1
J: TRBJ2-7
DNA: TGCGCCAGCAGCTTGGGAGGCGGCGGGGGCCTATCAGAGCAGTACTTC
CDR3: CASSLGGGGGLSEQYF

length: 15
D: TRBD2
V: TRBV4-2
J: TRBJ2-7
DNA: TGTGCCAGCAGCCAAGAATCAAGCGGGGGGGACGAGCAGTACTTC
CDR3: CASSQESSGGDEQYF

length: 15
D: NA
V: TRBV7-9
J: TRBJ2-1
DNA: TGTGCCAGCAGCTCATTAGCCTCCTCCTACAATGAGCAGTTCTTC
CDR3: CASSSLASSYNEQFF